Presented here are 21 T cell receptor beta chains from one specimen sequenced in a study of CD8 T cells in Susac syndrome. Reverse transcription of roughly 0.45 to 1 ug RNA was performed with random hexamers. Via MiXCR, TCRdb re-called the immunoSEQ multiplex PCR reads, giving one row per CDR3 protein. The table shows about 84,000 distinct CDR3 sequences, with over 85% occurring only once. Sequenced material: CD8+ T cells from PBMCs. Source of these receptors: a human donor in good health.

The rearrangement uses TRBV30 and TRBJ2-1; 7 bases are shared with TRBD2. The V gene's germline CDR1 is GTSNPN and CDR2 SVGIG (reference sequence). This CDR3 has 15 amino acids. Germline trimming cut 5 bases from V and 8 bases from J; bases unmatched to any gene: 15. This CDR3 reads CAWAHRDYPYDEQFF. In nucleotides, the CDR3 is TGTGCCTGGGCACACCGGGACTATCCATACGATGAGCAGTTCTTC.

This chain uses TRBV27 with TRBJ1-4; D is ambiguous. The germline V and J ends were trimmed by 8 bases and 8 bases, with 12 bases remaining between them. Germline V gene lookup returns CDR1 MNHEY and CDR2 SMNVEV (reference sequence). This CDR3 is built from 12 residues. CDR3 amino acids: CASGRVHEKLFF. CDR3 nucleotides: TGTGCCAGCGGTAGGGTTCACGAAAAACTGTTTTTT.

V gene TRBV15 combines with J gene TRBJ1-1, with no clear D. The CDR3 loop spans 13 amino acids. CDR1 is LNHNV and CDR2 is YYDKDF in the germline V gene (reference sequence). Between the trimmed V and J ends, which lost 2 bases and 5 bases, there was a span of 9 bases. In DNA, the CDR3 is TGTGCCACCAGCAGAAGGGATGGAACTGAAGCTTTCTTT. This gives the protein CATSRRDGTEAFF.

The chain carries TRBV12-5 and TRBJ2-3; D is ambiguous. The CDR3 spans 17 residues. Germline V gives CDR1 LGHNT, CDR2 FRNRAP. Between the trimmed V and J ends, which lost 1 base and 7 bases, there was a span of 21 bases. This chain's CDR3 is CASGLALRVQIANTQYF. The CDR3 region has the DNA TGTGCTAGTGGTTTGGCCTTGCGAGTGCAGATAGCAAATACGCAGTATTTT.

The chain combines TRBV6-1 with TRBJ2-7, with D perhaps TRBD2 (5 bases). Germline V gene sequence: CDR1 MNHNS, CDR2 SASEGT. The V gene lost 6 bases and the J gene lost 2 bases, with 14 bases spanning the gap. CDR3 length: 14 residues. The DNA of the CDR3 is TGTGCCAGCAGAGTAGGAGGAGATCCCTACGAGCAGTACTTC. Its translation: CASRVGGDPYEQYF.

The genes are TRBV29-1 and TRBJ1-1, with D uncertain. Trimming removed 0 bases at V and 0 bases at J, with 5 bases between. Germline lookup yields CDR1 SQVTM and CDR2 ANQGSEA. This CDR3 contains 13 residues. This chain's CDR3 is CSVEEGLNTEAFF. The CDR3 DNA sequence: TGCAGCGTTGAAGAGGGTTTGAACACTGAAGCTTTCTTT. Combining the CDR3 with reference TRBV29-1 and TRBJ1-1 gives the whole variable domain SAVISQKPSRDICQRGTSLTIQCQVDSQVTMMFWYRQQPGQSLTLIATANQGSEATYESGFVIDKFPISRPNLTFSTLTVSNMSPEDSSIYLCSVEEGLNTEAFFGQGTRLTVV.

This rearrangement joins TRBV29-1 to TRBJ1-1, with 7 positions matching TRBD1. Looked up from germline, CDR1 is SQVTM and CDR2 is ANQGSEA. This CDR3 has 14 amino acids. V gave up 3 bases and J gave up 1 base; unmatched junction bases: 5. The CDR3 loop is CSVEATGRNTEAFF. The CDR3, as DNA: TGCAGCGTTGAGGCGACAGGGAGGAACACTGAAGCTTTCTTT.

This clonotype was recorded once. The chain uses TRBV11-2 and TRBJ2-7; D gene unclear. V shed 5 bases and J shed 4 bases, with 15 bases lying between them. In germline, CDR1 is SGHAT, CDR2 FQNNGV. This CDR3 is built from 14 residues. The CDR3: CASSPRYSEYEQYF. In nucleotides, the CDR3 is TGTGCCAGCAGCCCTCGCTATAGTGAGTACGAGCAGTACTTC.

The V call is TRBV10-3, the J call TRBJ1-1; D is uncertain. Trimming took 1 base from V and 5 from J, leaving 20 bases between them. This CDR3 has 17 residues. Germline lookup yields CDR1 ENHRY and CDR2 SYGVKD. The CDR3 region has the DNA TGTGCCATCAGTGAGTTAATGGATGGCAGCGGGATAACTGAAGCTTTCTTT. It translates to CAISELMDGSGITEAFF.

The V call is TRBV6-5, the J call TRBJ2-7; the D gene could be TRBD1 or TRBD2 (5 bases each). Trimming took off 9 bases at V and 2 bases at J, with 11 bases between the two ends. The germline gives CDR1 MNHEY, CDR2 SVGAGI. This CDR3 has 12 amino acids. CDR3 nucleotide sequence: TGTGCCAGTAGGGACGGAGCCTACGAGCAGTACTTC. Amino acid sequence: CASRDGAYEQYF.

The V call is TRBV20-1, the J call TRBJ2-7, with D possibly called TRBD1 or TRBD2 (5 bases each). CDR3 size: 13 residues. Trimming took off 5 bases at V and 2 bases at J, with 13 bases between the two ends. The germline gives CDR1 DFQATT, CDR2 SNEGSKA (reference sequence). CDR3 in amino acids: CSAPLGTAYEQYF. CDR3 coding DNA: TGCAGTGCTCCGCTAGGGACGGCCTACGAGCAGTACTTC.

The CDR3 sequence is CASSIRQGETQYF. Here the CDR3 DNA reads TGTGCCAGCAGCATCCGACAGGGGGAGACCCAGTACTTC. This chain connects TRBV13 to TRBJ2-5, with TRBD1 matching over 8 bases. Germline values: CDR1 PRHDT, CDR2 FYEKMQ (reference sequence). Losses at the gene ends were 5 bases for V and 5 bases for J; bases not matched to a gene: 4. The CDR3 is 13 amino acids.

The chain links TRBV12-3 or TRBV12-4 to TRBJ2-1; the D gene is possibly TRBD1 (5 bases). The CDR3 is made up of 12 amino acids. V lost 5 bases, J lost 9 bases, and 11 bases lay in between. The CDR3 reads CASSVTRVEQFF. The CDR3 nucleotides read TGTGCCAGCAGTGTGACCAGGGTTGAGCAGTTCTTC.

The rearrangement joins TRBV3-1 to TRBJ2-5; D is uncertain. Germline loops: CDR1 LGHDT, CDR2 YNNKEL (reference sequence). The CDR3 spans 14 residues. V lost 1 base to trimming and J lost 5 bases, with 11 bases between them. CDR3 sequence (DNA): TGTGCCAGCAGCCAAGTTGTAGTGGGTGAGACCCAGTACTTC. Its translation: CASSQVVVGETQYF.

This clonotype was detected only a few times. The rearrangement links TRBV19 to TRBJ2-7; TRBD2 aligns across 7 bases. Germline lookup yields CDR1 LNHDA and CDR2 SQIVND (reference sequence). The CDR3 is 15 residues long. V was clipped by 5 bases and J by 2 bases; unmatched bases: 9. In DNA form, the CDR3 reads TGTGCCAGTAGTCCCGTAGAAGGACTAGCCTACGAGCAGTACTTC. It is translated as CASSPVEGLAYEQYF.

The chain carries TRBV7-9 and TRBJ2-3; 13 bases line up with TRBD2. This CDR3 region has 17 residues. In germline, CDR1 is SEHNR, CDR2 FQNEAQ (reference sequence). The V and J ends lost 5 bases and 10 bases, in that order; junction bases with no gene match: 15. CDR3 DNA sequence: TGTGCCAGCAGCGAGACGGGACTAGCGGGGAGGCCCGGGGCGCAGTATTTT. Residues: CASSETGLAGRPGAQYF.

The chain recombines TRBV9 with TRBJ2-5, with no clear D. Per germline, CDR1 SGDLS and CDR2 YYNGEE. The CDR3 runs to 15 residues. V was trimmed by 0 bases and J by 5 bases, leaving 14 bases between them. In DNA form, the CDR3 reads TGTGCCAGCAGCGTAGACTTGGGAAATCGGGAGACCCAGTACTTC. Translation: CASSVDLGNRETQYF.

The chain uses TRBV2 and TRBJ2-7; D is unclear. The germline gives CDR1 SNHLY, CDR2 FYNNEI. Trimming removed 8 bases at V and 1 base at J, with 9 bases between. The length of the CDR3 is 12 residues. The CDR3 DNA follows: TGTGCCAGCCTTGGGTCTTCCTACGAGCAGTACTTC. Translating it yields CASLGSSYEQYF.

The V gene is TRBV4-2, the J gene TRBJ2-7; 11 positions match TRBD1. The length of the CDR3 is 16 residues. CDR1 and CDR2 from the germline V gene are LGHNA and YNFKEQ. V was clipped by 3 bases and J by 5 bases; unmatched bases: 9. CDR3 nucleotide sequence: TGTGCCAGCAGCCATGCTACGGACAGGGGGCTCGACGAGCAGTACTTC. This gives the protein CASSHATDRGLDEQYF.

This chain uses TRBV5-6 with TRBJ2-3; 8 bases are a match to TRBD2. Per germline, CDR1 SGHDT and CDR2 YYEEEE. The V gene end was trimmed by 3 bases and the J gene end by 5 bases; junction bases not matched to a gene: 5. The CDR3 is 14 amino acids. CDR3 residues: CASSSGLAGDTQYF. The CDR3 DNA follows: TGTGCCAGCAGCTCCGGGCTAGCGGGAGATACGCAGTATTTT. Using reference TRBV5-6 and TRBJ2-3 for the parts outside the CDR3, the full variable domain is DAGVTQSPTHLIKTRGQQVTLRCSPKSGHDTVSWYQQALGQGPQFIFQYYEEEERQRGNFPDRFSGHQFPNYSSELNVNALLLGDSALYLCASSSGLAGDTQYFGPGTRLTVL.

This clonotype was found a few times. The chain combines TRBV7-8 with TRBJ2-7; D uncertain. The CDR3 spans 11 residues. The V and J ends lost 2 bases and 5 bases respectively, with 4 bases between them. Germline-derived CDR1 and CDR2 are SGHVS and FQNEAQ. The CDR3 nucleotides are TGTGCCAGCAGCTTATCTGACGAGCAGTACTTC. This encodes CASSLSDEQYF.